A single sample is the source of the 13 T cell receptor beta chains below, sequenced in a study of blood T cell repertoires in COVID-19 (dated by TCRdb to the early 2020s). To prepare the library, the immunoSEQ multiplex PCR assay was applied. Imported from immuneACCESS, the table was reduced by TCRdb to in-frame sequences with V and J called. These copies leave out some clones; in studies compared against another copy, an unresolved V gene accounts for under half, and the cause of the remainder is not known. Within this sample are roughly 250,000 clones, with about four fifths of them counted one time only. Together, the top ten hold roughly 10% of the sample. The sample was peripheral blood. Receptors were obtained from a woman older than 75 with acute or convalescent COVID-19.

The chain couples TRBV15 to TRBJ2-1; a weak D match, TRBD1 (5 bases). Looked up from germline, CDR1 is LNHNV and CDR2 is YYDKDF (reference sequence). This CDR3 region has 13 residues. Trimming took off 0 bases at V and 9 bases at J, with 9 bases between the two ends. The CDR3 DNA sequence: TGTGCCACCAGCAGAGATCAAGACAGTGAGCAGTTCTTC. This gives the protein CATSRDQDSEQFF.

This clone was detected only once. Other DNA sequences in this specimen translate into the identical CDR3. The gene calls are TRBV5-1 and TRBJ1-1; perhaps TRBD1 as D (5 bases). Per the germline V gene, CDR1 is SGHRS and CDR2 is YFSETQ. Trimming pared 7 bases from V and 0 bases from J, leaving 10 bases between. The CDR3 is 13 amino acids. The DNA of the CDR3 is TGCGCCAGCTCCTCACAGGTGAACACTGAAGCTTTCTTT. Its translation: CASSSQVNTEAFF.

The rearrangement uses TRBV5-1 and TRBJ2-2, with 8 bases fitting TRBD2. Per germline, CDR1 SGHRS and CDR2 YFSETQ. This CDR3 spans 14 amino acids. The V and J ends lost 2 bases and 3 bases, in that order; junction bases with no gene match: 0. In DNA, the CDR3 is TGCGCCAGCAGCTTAGCGGGGGACACCGGGGAGCTGTTTTTT. Encoded protein: CASSLAGDTGELFF.

The CDR3 protein is CASSFRRVSSYNEQFF. The DNA for the CDR3 is TGTGCCAGCAGTTTCCGACGGGTAAGCTCCTACAATGAGCAGTTCTTC. The genes are TRBV27 and TRBJ2-1; D is undetermined. The V and J ends lost 3 bases and 0 bases respectively, with 12 bases between them. The CDR3 loop spans 16 amino acids. Germline CDR1 is MNHEY and CDR2 is SMNVEV (reference sequence).

This clone was picked up one time. The chain carries TRBV2 and TRBJ2-7, with 8 nucleotides matching TRBD1. With 5 bases clipped from V and 2 bases from J, the junction kept 5 bases outside the gene matches. In germline, CDR1 is SNHLY, CDR2 FYNNEI. This CDR3 is 14 amino acids long. The CDR3 loop is CASSSQGATYEQYF. As DNA, the CDR3 is TGTGCCAGCAGTTCGCAGGGGGCCACCTACGAGCAGTACTTC. The entire variable domain, with the rest obtained from reference TRBV2 and TRBJ2-7, is as follows: EPEVTQTPSHQVTQMGQEVILRCVPISNHLYFYWYRQILGQKVEFLVSFYNNEISEKSEIFDDQFSVERPDGSNFTLKIRSTKLEDSAMYFCASSSQGATYEQYFGPGTRLTVT.

The rearrangement joins TRBV24-1 to TRBJ2-5; 7 bases are shared with TRBD1. V trimming: 3 bases; J trimming: 5 bases; junction bases outside the gene matches: 8. This CDR3 is built from 15 residues. CDR1 KGHDR and CDR2 SFDVKD come from the germline V gene. The CDR3, as DNA: TGTGCCACCAGTGATCAGAACAGGGGATGGGAGACCCAGTACTTC. As protein: CATSDQNRGWETQYF.

This rearrangement joins TRBV5-1 to TRBJ1-1; maybe TRBD1 (6 bases). V lost 4 bases and J lost 5, with 15 bases in between. Germline CDR1 and CDR2: SGHRS and YFSETQ. The CDR3 length is 14 residues. In DNA form, the CDR3 reads TGCGCCAGCAGCCCCCAAGGAGGACAGACTGAAGCTTTCTTT. This sequence encodes CASSPQGGQTEAFF. Variable domain in full (rest from reference TRBV5-1 and TRBJ1-1): KAGVTQTPRYLIKTRGQQVTLSCSPISGHRSVSWYQQTPGQGLQFLFEYFSETQRNKGNFPGRFSGRQFSNSRSEMNVSTLELGDSALYLCASSPQGGQTEAFFGQGTRLTVV.

The CDR3 region has the DNA TGTGCCTGGTCAGGGGCCCCCAATCAGCCCCAGCATTTT. Amino acids: CAWSGAPNQPQHF. The chain uses TRBV30 and TRBJ1-5, with D possibly being TRBD1 (6 bases). The germline V gene has CDR1 GTSNPN and CDR2 SVGIG (reference sequence). Trimming took 5 bases from V and 3 from J, leaving 11 bases between them. This CDR3 spans 13 amino acids.

CDR3 nucleotide sequence: TGTGCCACCAGCAGAAACAGGGGCAATAATTCACCCCTCCACTTT. This codes for CATSRNRGNNSPLHF. The chain recombines TRBV15 with TRBJ1-6, with 7 bases identical to TRBD1. Germline lookup yields CDR1 LNHNV and CDR2 YYDKDF (reference sequence). The CDR3 consists of 15 residues. The junction had 3 bases not matched to a gene; V was cut back by 2 bases and J by 5 bases. Full variable domain (outside the CDR3, taken from reference TRBV15 and TRBJ1-6): DAMVIQNPRYQVTQFGKPVTLSCSQTLNHNVMYWYQQKSSQAPKLLFHYYDKDFNNEADTPDNFQSRRPNTSFCFLDIRSPGLGDTAMYLCATSRNRGNNSPLHFGNGTRLTVT.

V is TRBV11-2 and J is TRBJ2-1; perhaps TRBD2 as D (5 bases). The CDR3 extends over 15 amino acids. Between the trimmed V and J ends, which lost 5 bases and 6 bases, there was a span of 17 bases. CDR1 and CDR2 (germline): SGHAT, FQNNGV. The CDR3 reads CASSLGRGRSNEQFF. The CDR3 bases are TGTGCCAGCAGCCTTGGACGGGGAAGGAGCAATGAGCAGTTCTTC.

The chain combines TRBV27 with TRBJ2-1, with D possibly being TRBD1 (6 bases). Trimming took off 5 bases at V and 4 bases at J, with 12 bases between the two ends. The CDR3 runs 14 residues. Germline loops: CDR1 MNHEY, CDR2 SMNVEV (reference sequence). CDR3 sequence (DNA): TGTGCCAGCAGTCCCGCTGGACAGTACAATGAGCAGTTCTTC. This translates into CASSPAGQYNEQFF.

This clone was detected a few times. The chain uses TRBV12-5 and TRBJ1-1; no firm D call. V lost 0 bases and J lost 5, with 16 bases in between. CDR3 length equals 16 residues. Germline CDR1 and CDR2: LGHNT and FRNRAP. The CDR3 region has the DNA TGTGCTAGTGGTTTGGTATACGGTAAATATCGAACTGAAGCTTTCTTT. Translating it yields CASGLVYGKYRTEAFF.

The chain carries TRBV9 and TRBJ1-1; D unresolved. Germline CDR1 is SGDLS and CDR2 is YYNGEE. CDR3 length: 14 residues. Trimming removed 0 bases at V and 4 bases at J, with 10 bases between. DNA of the CDR3: TGTGCCAGCAGCGTAGTTTATGAGGCCACTGAAGCTTTCTTT. As protein: CASSVVYEATEAFF. Complete variable domain (other parts from reference TRBV9 and TRBJ1-1): DSGVTQTPKHLITATGQRVTLRCSPRSGDLSVYWYQQSLDQGLQFLIQYYNGEERAKGNILERFSAQQFPDLHSELNLSSLELGDSALYFCASSVVYEATEAFFGQGTRLTVV.